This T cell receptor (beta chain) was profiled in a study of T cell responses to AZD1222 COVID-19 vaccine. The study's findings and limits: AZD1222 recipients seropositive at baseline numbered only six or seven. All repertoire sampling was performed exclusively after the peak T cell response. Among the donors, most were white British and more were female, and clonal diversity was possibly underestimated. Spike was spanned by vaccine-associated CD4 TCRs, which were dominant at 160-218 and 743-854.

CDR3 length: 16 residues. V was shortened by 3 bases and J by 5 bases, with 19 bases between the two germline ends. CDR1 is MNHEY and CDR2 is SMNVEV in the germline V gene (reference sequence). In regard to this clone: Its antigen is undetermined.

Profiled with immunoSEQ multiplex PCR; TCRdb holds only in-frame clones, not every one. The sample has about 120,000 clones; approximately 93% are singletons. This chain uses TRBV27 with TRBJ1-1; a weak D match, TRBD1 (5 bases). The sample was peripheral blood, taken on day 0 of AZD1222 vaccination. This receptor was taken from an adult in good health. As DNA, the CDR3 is TGTGCCAGCAGTTTGGCGGAAAGGGGAAGTCGGACTGAAGCTTTCTTT. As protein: CASSLAERGSRTEAFF.